These 18 T cell receptor beta chains share one sample of origin, sequenced in a study of shared clonotypes between healthy human individuals. Some clones are missing from TCRdb's copy, which holds only in-frame ones; the method was immunoSEQ multiplex PCR. The sample holds about 1.5 million clones, over 95% seen once. Sequenced sample: naive CD4+ T cells sorted from blood. Subset given: CD45RA+ positively selected. All receptors come from a man younger than 40 in good health.

This clone was observed a single time. One end of the junction is discordant with germline, which a read error may explain. The gene calls are TRBV7-7 and TRBJ2-5; D may be TRBD1 or TRBD2 (5 bases each). The CDR3 covers 13 residues. Germline CDR1 is SSHAT and CDR2 is FNYEAQ (reference sequence). CDR3 in amino acids: CASSEAWGETQYF. The DNA for the CDR3 is TGTGCTAGCAGCGAGGCCTGGGGGGAGACCCAGTACTTC.

This chain links TRBV25-1 with TRBJ2-3, with 7 bases identical to TRBD2. Germline CDR1 reads MGHDK; CDR2 reads SYGVNS. The CDR3 sequence is 16 residues long. After removal of 4 bases from V and 2 bases from J, the junction contained 9 bases not matched to a gene. The CDR3 sequence is CASSGQSSGLTDTQYF. The CDR3 DNA is TGTGCCAGCAGTGGCCAGTCTAGCGGCCTCACAGATACGCAGTATTTT.

The chain joins TRBV4-3 to TRBJ1-1; TRBD1 is a possible D gene (5 bases). V lost 5 bases and J 1 base, leaving 14 bases between the germline ends. This CDR3 contains 15 residues. In germline, CDR1 is LGHNA, CDR2 YSLEER. CDR3 sequence (DNA): TGCGCCAGCAGCGGGGCAGGGAGGGAGAACACTGAAGCTTTCTTT. This translates into CASSGAGRENTEAFF.

V is TRBV28 and J is TRBJ1-5, with 9 bases lining up with TRBD1. J lost 0 bases, V lost 8 bases, and 14 bases had no gene match. CDR1 is MDHEN, CDR2 SYDVKM, per germline. CDR3 length: 18 residues. CDR3 protein: CASCPADRGLNSNQPQHF. The CDR3 DNA reads as TGTGCCAGCTGCCCCGCGGACAGGGGACTTAATAGCAATCAGCCCCAGCATTTT.

The chain employs TRBV11-3 and TRBJ2-2; 9 nucleotides match TRBD2. The germline CDR1 and CDR2 sequences are SGHNT and YENEEA. J gave up 4 bases and V 5 bases, and 2 bases lay outside the gene matches. This CDR3 is built from 14 residues. The CDR3 nucleotides are TGTGCCAGCAGCCTAGCGGGAACCACCGGGGAGCTGTTTTTT. It codes for CASSLAGTTGELFF.

The rearrangement uses TRBV9 and TRBJ2-7; D unresolved. The CDR3 length is 14 residues. Trimming left V 3 bases short and J 7 bases short, with 17 bases between. Germline lookup yields CDR1 SGDLS and CDR2 YYNGEE. For the CDR3, the DNA is TGTGCCAGCAGCGCCGTCCTGACTGGGGATGAGCAGTACTTC. This sequence encodes CASSAVLTGDEQYF.

V and J are TRBV28 and TRBJ2-7; 8 bases align to TRBD1. With V trimmed by 6 bases and J by 4 bases, 11 bases remained unmatched. This CDR3 comprises 15 residues. The germline gives CDR1 MDHEN, CDR2 SYDVKM. In DNA form, the CDR3 reads TGTGCCAGCAGGCTTCCTGGACAGGGTCAGTACGAGCAGTACTTC. The encoded protein is CASRLPGQGQYEQYF.

The V and J genes are TRBV7-9 and TRBJ2-2, with 7 nucleotides matching TRBD2. The germline V gene encodes CDR1 SEHNR and CDR2 FQNEAQ (reference sequence). After removal of 5 bases from V and 7 bases from J, the junction contained 10 bases not matched to a gene. The CDR3 length is 15 residues. The CDR3 loop reads CASSIRTSIIGELFF. The CDR3 nucleotides read TGTGCCAGCAGCATCCGGACTAGTATCATCGGGGAGCTGTTTTTT.

This sequence joins TRBV11-2 and TRBJ1-1; no clear D. Trimming pared 4 bases from V and 9 bases from J, leaving 15 bases between. The length of the CDR3 is 13 residues. CDR1 SGHAT and CDR2 FQNNGV come from the germline V gene. The CDR3 sequence: CASSSDRGSKAFF. CDR3 DNA: TGTGCCAGCAGCTCTGACCGAGGCTCTAAAGCTTTCTTT.

This chain connects TRBV6-5 to TRBJ2-1; 9 nucleotides align to TRBD2. V dropped 6 bases and J dropped 14; count of bases not matched to a gene: 14. Germline V lookup: CDR1 MNHEY, CDR2 SVGAGI. The length of the CDR3 is 14 residues. CDR3 protein: CASRGLAQPLVEFF. The CDR3 bases are TGTGCCAGCAGGGGACTAGCACAACCCCTAGTGGAGTTCTTC.

The gene calls are TRBV28 and TRBJ2-5; D is unresolved. Germline V gives CDR1 MDHEN, CDR2 SYDVKM. Deletions cut 4 bases from V and 1 base from J, with 10 bases between. The CDR3 sequence is 14 residues long. The CDR3 DNA reads as TGTGCCAGCAGTTACCGACAAGTCCAAGAGACCCAGTACTTC. Protein: CASSYRQVQETQYF.

The V call is TRBV18, the J call TRBJ2-1; 8 bases map to TRBD1. The CDR3 loop spans 15 amino acids. Germline-derived CDR1 and CDR2 are KGHSH and LQKENI. With 1 base clipped from V and 6 bases from J, the junction kept 5 bases outside the gene matches. The DNA of the CDR3 is TGTGCCAGCTCACCACAGGGACAGGAGATCAATGAGCAGTTCTTC. It is translated as CASSPQGQEINEQFF.

The gene calls are TRBV6-1 and TRBJ1-2; the D gene is possibly TRBD1 (5 bases). The germline CDR1 and CDR2 sequences are MNHNS and SASEGT. This CDR3 spans 15 amino acids. V was cut by 7 bases and J by 5 bases, with 20 bases left in between. The CDR3 DNA sequence: TGTGCCAGCAATCAGCCGGGGGGACCGCGATATGGCTACACCTTC. This gives the protein CASNQPGGPRYGYTF.

The CDR3 DNA reads TGTGCCAGCTTGAGCGGAAACATTCAGTACTTC. Residues: CASLSGNIQYF. The V and J genes are TRBV5-5 and TRBJ2-4; a possible D gene is TRBD2 (5 bases). The CDR3 has 11 amino acids. Trimming took 7 bases from V and 6 from J, leaving 8 bases between them. Germline V CDR1 and CDR2: SGHKS, YYEKEE (reference sequence).

The chain employs TRBV2 and TRBJ2-7; D is uncertain. The CDR3 loop spans 13 amino acids. Trimming shortened V by 4 bases and J by 5 bases, and 12 bases separated the two germline ends. Per the germline V gene, CDR1 is SNHLY and CDR2 is FYNNEI. CDR3 loop: CASSVWPRDEQYF. The CDR3 DNA reads as TGTGCCAGCAGTGTATGGCCCCGGGACGAGCAGTACTTC.

V and J are TRBV5-5 and TRBJ2-7; tentative D call: TRBD2 (5 bases). CDR1 and CDR2 from the germline V gene are SGHKS and YYEKEE (reference sequence). The CDR3 runs to 14 residues. Trimming pared 3 bases from V and 2 bases from J, leaving 12 bases between. CDR3 in DNA: TGTGCCAGCAGCTCACGAGGGCAACCCTACGAGCAGTACTTC. Amino acids: CASSSRGQPYEQYF.

This clone was picked up one time. The rearrangement joins TRBV11-2 to TRBJ2-7, with D possibly TRBD1 on 5 matching bases. Germline CDR1 SGHAT, CDR2 FQNNGV. This CDR3 comprises 13 residues. Trimming cost V 6 bases and J 6 bases, with 15 bases left between them. The CDR3 sequence: CASSFDRFLEQYF. In DNA, the CDR3 is TGTGCCAGCAGTTTCGACAGATTCCTCGAGCAGTACTTC.

The rearrangement joins TRBV5-6 to TRBJ2-1; 10 positions agree with TRBD2. Germline lookup yields CDR1 SGHDT and CDR2 YYEEEE. CDR3 length: 15 amino acids. V lost 2 bases to trimming and J lost 7 bases; unmatched junction nucleotides: 6. The CDR3 spells CASSLWLAGVNEQFF. CDR3 nucleotide sequence: TGTGCCAGCAGCTTATGGCTAGCGGGAGTAAATGAGCAGTTCTTC.